Listed here is a single T cell receptor (beta chain). Which antigen it targets is not known. The sample is drawn from a study of monozygotic twins with inflammatory bowel disease (dated by TCRdb to between 2018 and 2021). General notes on the study: A total of some 30 monozygotic twin pairs were included in the full study, comprising nine German pairs (four IBD-concordant, five IBD-discordant) and 19 IBD-discordant Danish pairs. Disease-associated traits were sought mainly through comparisons between IBD patients and their genetically identical healthy co-twins within discordant pairs. Each individual had, on average, about 151 000 unique TCRalpha sequences and 181 000 unique TCRbeta sequences available for analysis.

The CDR3 has 13 amino acids, counting the end cysteine and phenylalanine. This entry has no DNA. Taken from the germline V gene (reference sequence), the CDR1 and CDR2 loops are LGHDT and YNNKEL. From each donor, a roughly 2.7 ml peripheral blood sample was collected into PAXgene tubes and stored at -80 degrees C. Without T cell sorting, total RNA was isolated from whole blood using the PAXgene blood miRNA kit on an automated QIAcube. Deep TCRalpha and TCRbeta repertoire profiling with unique molecular barcoding was performed on peripheral blood of monozygotic twin pairs concordant or discordant for inflammatory bowel disease. For every twin pair, smoking habits were documented, and each individual was categorised as a current, former or never smoker. Overall results and qualifications from the work: A decrease in TCRbeta repertoire diversity, as measured by inverse Simpson index, was observed in IBD patients compared with their healthy co-twins. No single strong signal or clonotype linked to IBD turned up in the results, so the idea that one exists was not supported. No difference in repertoire similarity was observed between concordant and discordant twins, possibly owing to limited statistical power. Because patients were on differing immunosuppressive treatments, the repertoires may have picked up extra background noise and inter-individual variability. Distinction between different T cell subtypes could not be achieved in the analysis. IBD patients shared fewer clonotypes with other individuals than healthy twins did, most markedly in patients showing signs of disease activity.

Library method: 5' RACE. Preparation of each TCR library used about 3,200 ng of total RNA. For each sample, cDNA synthesis was carried out in eight separate reactions using SMARTScribe reverse transcriptase. Unique molecular identifiers containing a 6-nucleotide sample barcode were introduced through template switching during cDNA synthesis. Two nested PCRs of roughly 15 and 9 cycles amplified the TCRalpha and TCRbeta cDNA, and bead purification followed each PCR. Before amplification, the cDNA was treated with uracil DNA-glycosylase and purified using the QIAquick PCR purification kit. The second PCR was the step at which Illumina TruSeq-compatible adapters and sample-specific barcodes were added. TapeStation and Qubit were used to check library quality and concentration, and 5 ng of each library went into the pool. Sequencing of the pooled libraries was done on an Illumina HiSeq2500 single-index Rapid Run using custom sequencing primers and 2 x 100 bp reads. As for how the authors treated the data: MiGEC version 1.2.6 was used for UMI-based consensus assembly to correct PCR and sequencing errors. MiXCR version 2.1.1 handled V(D)J alignment, clonotype assembly and CDR3 extraction. Gene usage, clonotype sharing and MAIT/NKT TCR abundance were normalised by analysing the top 1000, 10 000 and 20 000 clonotypes per sample. After downsampling to 27 000 UMIs, diversity was calculated as the inverse Simpson index using the vegan R package. Statistical testing used paired Mann-Whitney U tests on the discordant twin pairs and applied Benjamini-Hochberg correction for multiple testing. TCRdb reprocessed the reads; each CDR3 protein sequence makes one entry, and DNA is unavailable. The V and J calls and clone size come from TCRdb's table, not from the authors' own analysis. The sample table on file contains a few hundred thousand distinct CDR3 sequences. Around 1.5% of the sample is taken by the ten largest.

Recombination joined TRBV3-1 with TRBJ2-7. Sequencing was performed on blood. This TCR derives from a human donor with ulcerative colitis or Crohn's disease, or a healthy co-twin of an affected twin (not recorded which). The CDR3 reads as follows: CASTMGGVYEQYF.